The text below deals with one T cell receptor (beta chain). As yet, its antigen is unknown. Each donor was healthy, and each was a bone marrow donor. PCR used 60 Vbeta primers and 13 Jbeta primers. Some clones are missing from TCRdb's copy, which holds only in-frame ones; the method was immunoSEQ multiplex PCR. The sample includes approximately 250,000 clones, roughly 78% of them seen just once. These data originate in a study of cytomegalovirus exposure and HLA in healthy donors. Study-wide findings and caveats: For most TCR beta V segments, an earlier analysis put the productive rate at about 87% or about 30% of the time.

The TCR comes from a boy younger than 18 in good health and CMV-seronegative. The source material was PBMCs.

CDR3 DNA sequence: TGTGCCAGCAGCTGGGAAAGACTAGCGGGCCGTTACAATGAGCAGTTCTTC. Residues: CASSWERLAGRYNEQFF. The chain joins TRBV7-2 to TRBJ2-1; 10 nucleotides match TRBD2. Germline V gene data show CDR1 as SGHTA and CDR2 as FQGNSA. CDR3 length: 17 amino acids. Trimming removed 4 bases from V and 4 bases from J; junction bases left unmatched: 10.